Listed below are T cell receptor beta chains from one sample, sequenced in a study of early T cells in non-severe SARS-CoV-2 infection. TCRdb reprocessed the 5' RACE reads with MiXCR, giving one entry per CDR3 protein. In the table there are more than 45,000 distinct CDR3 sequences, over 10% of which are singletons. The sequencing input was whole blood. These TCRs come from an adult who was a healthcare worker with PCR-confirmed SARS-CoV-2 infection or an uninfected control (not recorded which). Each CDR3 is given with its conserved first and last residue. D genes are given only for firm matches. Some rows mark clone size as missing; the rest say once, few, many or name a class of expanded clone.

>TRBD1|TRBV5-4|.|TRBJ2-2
CASSEYRGLDTGELFF
TGTGCCAGCAGCGAATACAGGGGGCTGGACACCGGGGAGCTGTTTTTT
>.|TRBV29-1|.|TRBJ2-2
CSVGRGTNTGELFF
TGCAGCGTTGGGAGGGGAACCAACACCGGGGAGCTGTTTTTT
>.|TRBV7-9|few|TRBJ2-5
CASSQRRAGNRETQYF
TGTGCCAGCAGCCAGAGGAGGGCTGGAAACCGGGAGACCCAGTACTTC
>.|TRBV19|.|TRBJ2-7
CASSRGTYYEQYF
TGTGCCAGTAGTAGGGGGACGTATTACGAGCAGTACTTC
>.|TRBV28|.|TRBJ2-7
CASSLSTGNEQYF
TGTGCCAGCAGTTTAAGCACCGGGAACGAGCAGTACTTC
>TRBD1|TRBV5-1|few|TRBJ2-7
CASSYGQGLSYEQYF
TGCGCCAGCAGCTACGGACAGGGCCTCTCCTACGAGCAGTACTTC
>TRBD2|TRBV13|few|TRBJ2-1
CASSLERLAGRDEQFF
TGTGCCAGCAGCTTAGAACGACTAGCGGGGCGGGATGAGCAGTTCTTC
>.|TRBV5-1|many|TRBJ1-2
CASSFGQGRSIQGYTF
TGCGCCAGCAGCTTCGGTCAGGGACGAAGTATTCAGGGCTACACCTTC
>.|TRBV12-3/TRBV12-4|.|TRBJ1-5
CASSPSWLVNQPQHF
TGTGCCAGCAGCCCGTCGTGGCTGGTCAATCAGCCCCAGCATTTT
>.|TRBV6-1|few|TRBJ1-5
CASSEAPSNQPQHF
TGTGCCAGCAGTGAAGCGCCTAGCAATCAGCCCCAGCATTTT
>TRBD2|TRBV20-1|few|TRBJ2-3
CSARDNSGGTDTQYF
TGCAGTGCTAGAGATAACAGCGGGGGCACAGATACGCAGTATTTT
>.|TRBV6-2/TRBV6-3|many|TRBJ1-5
CASSYSNGGPQHF
TGTGCCAGCAGTTACTCGAACGGGGGGCCCCAGCATTTT
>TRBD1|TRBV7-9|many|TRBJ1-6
CASSPQGAYNSPLHF
TGTGCCAGCAGTCCACAGGGGGCCTATAATTCACCCCTCCACTTT
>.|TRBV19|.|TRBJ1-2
CASSIALGRNYGYTF
TGTGCCAGTAGTATAGCCCTGGGACGGAACTATGGCTACACCTTC
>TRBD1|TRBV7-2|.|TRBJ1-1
CASSRGQGATEAFF
TGTGCCAGCAGCCGGGGACAGGGCGCCACTGAAGCTTTCTTT
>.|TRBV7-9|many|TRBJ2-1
CASTEGYNEQFF
TGTGCCAGCACGGAGGGTTACAATGAGCAGTTCTTC
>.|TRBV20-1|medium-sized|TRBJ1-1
CSASNRGNTEAFF
TGCAGTGCTAGTAATCGGGGAAACACTGAAGCTTTCTTT
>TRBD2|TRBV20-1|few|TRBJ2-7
CSAPGSGGSYEQYF
TGCAGTGCACCAGGATCGGGGGGTTCCTACGAGCAGTACTTC
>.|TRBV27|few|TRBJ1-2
CASRPTDRQNYGYTF
TGTGCCAGCAGACCAACTGACAGGCAGAACTATGGCTACACCTTC
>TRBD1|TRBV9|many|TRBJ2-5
CASSVEGAGETQYF
TGTGCCAGCAGCGTAGAGGGGGCTGGCGAGACCCAGTACTTC
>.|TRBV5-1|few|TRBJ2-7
CASSPLTGSGEQYF
TGCGCCAGCAGCCCCCTAACCGGGAGCGGCGAGCAGTACTTC
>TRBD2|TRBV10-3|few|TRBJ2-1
CATRTSGSFYEQFF
TGTGCCACCCGGACTAGCGGGAGTTTTTATGAGCAGTTCTTC
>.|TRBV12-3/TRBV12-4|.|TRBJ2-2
CASSSSGTVNTGELFF
TGTGCCAGCAGTTCATCCGGGACGGTGAACACCGGGGAGCTGTTTTTT
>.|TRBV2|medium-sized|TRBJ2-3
CASSGGNRRITDTQYF
TGTGCCAGCAGTGGGGGGAACAGGCGAATTACAGATACGCAGTATTTT
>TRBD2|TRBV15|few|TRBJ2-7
CATSSGGPYEQYF
TGTGCCACCTCCAGCGGGGGCCCCTACGAGCAGTACTTC
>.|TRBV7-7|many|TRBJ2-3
CASSLEITGGGTDTQYF
TGTGCCAGCAGCTTAGAAATAACCGGGGGTGGCACAGATACGCAGTATTTT
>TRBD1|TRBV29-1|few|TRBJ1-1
CSVGQGEGTEAFF
TGCAGCGTAGGGCAGGGGGAGGGCACTGAAGCTTTCTTT
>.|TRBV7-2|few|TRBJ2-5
CASSLSTGTPQETQYF
TGTGCCAGCAGCCTCTCGACAGGGACTCCCCAAGAGACCCAGTACTTC
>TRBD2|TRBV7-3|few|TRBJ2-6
CASSLGLAGASGANVLTF
TGTGCCAGCAGCTTAGGGCTAGCGGGAGCCTCTGGGGCCAACGTCCTGACTTTC
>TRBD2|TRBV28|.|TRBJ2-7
CASSTSGYSSYEQYF
TGTGCCAGCAGTACTAGCGGGTACAGCTCCTACGAGCAGTACTTC
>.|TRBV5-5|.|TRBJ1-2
CASSLEGYYGYTF
TGTGCCAGCAGCTTGGAGGGGTACTATGGCTACACCTTC
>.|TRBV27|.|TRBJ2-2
CASSFNQGTGELFF
TGTGCCAGCAGTTTTAACCAGGGGACCGGGGAGCTGTTTTTT
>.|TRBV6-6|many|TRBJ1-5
CASGQWNQPQHF
TGTGCCAGCGGACAGTGGAACCAGCCCCAGCATTTT
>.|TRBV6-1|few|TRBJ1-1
CASSFVGGGEAFF
TGTGCCAGCAGTTTCGTCGGGGGCGGTGAAGCTTTCTTT
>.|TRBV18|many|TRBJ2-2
CASSPRHLNTGELFF
TGTGCCAGCTCACCTAGACACCTGAACACCGGGGAGCTGTTTTTT
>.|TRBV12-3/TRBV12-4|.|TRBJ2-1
CASSPIAGTYNEQFF
TGTGCCAGCAGTCCGATCGCGGGCACTTACAATGAGCAGTTCTTC
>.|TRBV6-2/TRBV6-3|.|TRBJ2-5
CASSFDSDLQETQYF
TGTGCCAGCAGTTTCGACAGCGACCTCCAAGAGACCCAGTACTTC
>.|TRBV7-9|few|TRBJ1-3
CASSLGFGNTIYF
TGTGCCAGCAGCTTAGGATTCGGAAACACCATATATTTT
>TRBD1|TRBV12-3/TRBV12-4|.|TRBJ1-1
CASSLGTGKMGTEAFF
TGTGCCAGCAGTTTAGGGACAGGGAAAATGGGCACTGAAGCTTTCTTT
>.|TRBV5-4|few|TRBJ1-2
CASSLPTVPYGYTF
TGTGCCAGCAGCCTGCCGACAGTCCCCTATGGCTACACCTTC
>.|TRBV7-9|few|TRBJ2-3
CASSSRQTNTQYF
TGTGCCAGCAGCTCCCGACAGACCAATACGCAGTATTTT
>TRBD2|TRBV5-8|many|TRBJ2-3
CASSLEGTSTQYF
TGTGCCAGCAGCTTGGAGGGGACTAGTACGCAGTATTTT
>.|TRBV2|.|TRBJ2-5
CASSASPRETQYF
TGTGCCAGCAGTGCTTCTCCCAGGGAGACCCAGTACTTC
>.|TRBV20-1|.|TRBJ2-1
CSARRDEQFF
TGCAGTGCCAGGAGGGATGAGCAGTTCTTC